Listed below are T cell receptor beta chains from one sample, sequenced in a study of identical twins. TCRdb independently ran MiXCR on the 5' RACE reads; one entry per CDR3 protein. The sample consists of 500,000 or so distinct CDR3 sequences, roughly an eighth of them appearing once. This sample also appeared in a second study, on yellow fever vaccine responses in identical twins.

What was sequenced was CD4+ T cells sorted from blood. These TCRs come from a woman under 30 in good health. CDR3s include the opening cysteine and the closing phenylalanine or tryptophan. A D gene is named only where the DNA matches it firmly. Size values are once, few and many counts, or a class for expanded clones, and some rows have none.

>-|TRBV6-5|TRBJ1-5|-
TGTGCCAGCAGTTACCCAGGTCGGGGCGATCAGCCCCAGCATTTT
CASSYPGRGDQPQHF
>few|TRBV28|TRBJ2-3|-
TGTGCCAGCAGTTTATCTCCGGCAAGGAGCGGAACAGATACGCAGTATTTT
CASSLSPARSGTDTQYF
>-|TRBV15|TRBJ1-4|TRBD1
TGTGCCACCAGCAAAATCGACAGGGATAATGAAAAACTGTTTTTT
CATSKIDRDNEKLFF
>few|TRBV2|TRBJ2-1|TRBD2
TGTGCCAGCAGTGAATTTACTAGCGGGATCTACAATGAGCAGTTCTTC
CASSEFTSGIYNEQFF
>-|TRBV6-5|TRBJ2-7|-
TGTGCCAGCAGTTTGGGTGTTGGCAGAGGTTACGAGCAGTACTTC
CASSLGVGRGYEQYF
>few|TRBV15|TRBJ2-3|-
TGTGCCACCAGCAGAGATCATACAGATACGCAGTATTTT
CATSRDHTDTQYF
>few|TRBV5-1|TRBJ2-3|-
TGCGCCAGCAGCTTGTTGGGAGCGGACCCCACAGATACGCAGTATTTT
CASSLLGADPTDTQYF
>few|TRBV7-8|TRBJ1-1|-
TGTGCCAGCAGCTTAGATCGGTTGGGCACTGAAGCTTTCTTT
CASSLDRLGTEAFF
>-|TRBV20-1|TRBJ2-7|TRBD2
TGCAGTGCTAGTGCGGGAGGGCCCTCCTACGAGCAGTACTTC
CSASAGGPSYEQYF
>-|TRBV4-2|TRBJ2-2|-
TGTGCCAGCAGCCAAGTTATTGGGAGCAACGGGCCGGCATCGAACACCGGGGAGCTGTTTTTT
CASSQVIGSNGPASNTGELFF
>-|TRBV5-1|TRBJ2-5|-
TGCGCCAGCAGCCCAACAGGGCTGGAGACCCAGTACTTC
CASSPTGLETQYF
>many|TRBV29-1|TRBJ1-2|-
TGCAGCGTGGGGACCCCCTCAGGGGCGCATAGCTATGGCTACACCTTC
CSVGTPSGAHSYGYTF
>few|TRBV7-3|TRBJ2-1|TRBD1
TGTGCCAGCAGCCAGACAGGGTGGCTGAACTATGAGCAGTTCTTC
CASSQTGWLNYEQFF
>-|TRBV4-2|TRBJ2-3|TRBD2
TGTGCCAGCAGCTCAGAAGCCAACCGGGAGGAGTATTTT
CASSSEANREEYF
>-|TRBV5-1|TRBJ2-7|-
TGCGCCAGCAGCTTGTCGTCAGGGTCCCACGAGCAGTACTTC
CASSLSSGSHEQYF
>-|TRBV12-3/TRBV12-4|TRBJ2-5|TRBD2
TGTGCCAGCAGTTTATCATTAGCGGGGGGGCCAGAGACCCAGTACTTC
CASSLSLAGGPETQYF
>-|TRBV20-1|TRBJ2-7|-
TGCAGTGCTAGAGATTTCCAGGTTTCCCCCTACGAGCAGTACTTC
CSARDFQVSPYEQYF
>many|TRBV18|TRBJ2-2|TRBD1
TGTGCCAGCTCGACAGGGACACTAAACACCGGGGAGCTGTTTTTT
CASSTGTLNTGELFF
>few|TRBV20-1|TRBJ2-2|-
TGCAGTGCGGCACAGGTTAGGGACACCGGGGAGCTGTTTTTT
CSAAQVRDTGELFF
>few|TRBV9|TRBJ2-1|TRBD1
TGTGCCAGCAGCGCGGGACAGGGGGACAATGAGCAGTTCTTC
CASSAGQGDNEQFF
>few|TRBV6-2/TRBV6-3|TRBJ2-7|-
TGTGCCAGCAGTTACGGAGACTTAAAACCCTACGAGCAGTACTTC
CASSYGDLKPYEQYF
>few|TRBV5-4|TRBJ2-1|TRBD2
TGTGCCAGCACCTCGGCCACTAGCGGATCCAATGAGCAGTTCTTC
CASTSATSGSNEQFF
>many|TRBV6-5|TRBJ1-2|TRBD1
TGTGCCAGCAGTTACTCCCGGACAGGCGACATCTATGGCTACACCTTC
CASSYSRTGDIYGYTF
>-|TRBV7-9|TRBJ2-3|-
TGTGCCAGCAGCTTCTCCGGGGCGCCCACAGATACGCAGTATTTT
CASSFSGAPTDTQYF
>-|TRBV7-2|TRBJ2-6|TRBD1
TGTGCCAGCAGCTTAGCTGGGACAGCCCACGTCCTGACTTTC
CASSLAGTAHVLTF
>few|TRBV30|TRBJ1-2|-
TGTGCCTGGAGTGCCGGCGGTAGCGGTGGCTACACCTTC
CAWSAGGSGGYTF
>few|TRBV10-3|TRBJ1-5|TRBD1
TGTGCCATCAGTGAGGCAGGGGGCAGGTATAATCAGCCCCAGCATTTT
CAISEAGGRYNQPQHF
>few|TRBV14|TRBJ2-1|-
TGTGCCAGCAGCCAAGAGTGGGCTCCCCTAAAGGGGAGACGTTCGGCCAATGAGCAGTTCTTC
CASSQEWAPLKGRRSANEQFF
>few|TRBV10-2|TRBJ1-1|-
TGCGCCAGCAGTCATACAGGGAACACTGAAGCTTTCTTT
CASSHTGNTEAFF
>-|TRBV18|TRBJ2-1|TRBD1
TGTGCCAGCTCCGTAACAGGGACAGGGCTCTACAATGAGCAGTTCTTC
CASSVTGTGLYNEQFF
>few|TRBV5-1|TRBJ2-3|-
TGCGCCAGCAGCTCAAACCGGTGGTTTAGCACAGATACGCAGTATTTT
CASSSNRWFSTDTQYF
>few|TRBV28|TRBJ2-1|-
TGTGCCAGCAGTCCAGACAGAAACTTCTACAATGAGCAGTTCTTC
CASSPDRNFYNEQFF
>few|TRBV7-2|TRBJ1-1|TRBD1
TGTGCCAGCAGCCAGGGGGCTCTTAACACTGAAGCTTTCTTT
CASSQGALNTEAFF
>many|TRBV5-1|TRBJ1-1|-
TGTGCCAGCAGCTTAGGACGGGCGAACACTGAAGCTTTCTTT
CASSLGRANTEAFF
>few|TRBV7-3|TRBJ2-3|-
TGTGCCAGCAGCCGTCAAGTGGCCGATACGCAGTATTTT
CASSRQVADTQYF
>-|TRBV3-1|TRBJ2-7|-
TGTGCCAGCAGCCACAGGACAGTGCATCCCTACGAGCAGTACTTC
CASSHRTVHPYEQYF
>-|TRBV5-1|TRBJ2-5|-
TGCGCCAGCAGCACCGGCGGAACGGGGGCAGAGACCCAGTACTTC
CASSTGGTGAETQYF
>-|TRBV28|TRBJ2-7|TRBD1
TGTGCCAGCAGTTCTGCCGGACAGGGGTACGAGCAGTACTTC
CASSSAGQGYEQYF
>-|TRBV7-9|TRBJ2-6|-
TGTGCCAGCACGCGAGGACGCGGGAACTCTGGGGCCAACGTCCTGACTTTC
CASTRGRGNSGANVLTF
>few|TRBV11-2|TRBJ2-1|TRBD2
TGTGCCAGCAGCCCATCCCTAGCGGCTGGGGACGATGAGCAGTTCTTC
CASSPSLAAGDDEQFF
>-|TRBV20-1|TRBJ2-4|TRBD1
TGCAGTGCGTATAACCCGGGACAGGGTTTAATGGACATTCAGTACTTC
CSAYNPGQGLMDIQYF
>few|TRBV12-3/TRBV12-4|TRBJ2-3|-
TGTGCCAGCAGTTTATGGAAAGGGGGAAGGCACACAGATACGCAGTATTTT
CASSLWKGGRHTDTQYF
>few|TRBV28|TRBJ1-5|-
TGTGCCAGCAGTTCATCGCGGGGCGGGTATCAGCCCCAGCATTTT
CASSSSRGGYQPQHF
>few|TRBV7-2|TRBJ2-5|TRBD2
TGTGCCAGCAGCTTACGACTAGCGGGAGGAGAGGAGACCCAGTACTTC
CASSLRLAGGEETQYF
>-|TRBV7-2|TRBJ1-6|-
TGTGCCAGCAGCTTATCATGGGATTCACCCCTCCACTTT
CASSLSWDSPLHF
>-|TRBV24-1|TRBJ2-5|-
TGTGCCACCAGTGGGCCTGGGCCCCGGTCAGAGACCCAGTACTTC
CATSGPGPRSETQYF
>few|TRBV5-1|TRBJ2-2|-
TGCGCCAGCAGCCCCATTTTCGTCGGGGAGCTGTTTTTT
CASSPIFVGELFF
>few|TRBV2|TRBJ2-7|-
TGTGCCAGCAGTGGAACAGGGTTAGAGCAGTACTTC
CASSGTGLEQYF
>-|TRBV5-1|TRBJ1-2|-
TGCGCCAGCAGCTTGACGTCGGGGAGTTACGGCTACACCTTC
CASSLTSGSYGYTF
>-|TRBV2|TRBJ2-5|TRBD2
TGTGCCAGCAGTGGGACTAGCAGCCAAGAGACCCAGTACTTC
CASSGTSSQETQYF
>-|TRBV9|TRBJ2-4|-
TGTGCCAGCAGCGTTACCGGGCAGGGAGGAAACATTCAGTACTTC
CASSVTGQGGNIQYF
>few|TRBV2|TRBJ2-7|TRBD1
TGTGCCAGCAGGGGACAGGACGAACTACTAACCTACGAGCAGTACTTC
CASRGQDELLTYEQYF
>few|TRBV5-1|TRBJ1-4|TRBD1
TGCGCCAGCAGACCCCAGGGGGCTGCTAATGAAAAACTGTTTTTT
CASRPQGAANEKLFF